This TCR beta chain was observed in a study of T cells in women clearing cervical HPV infection. Using immunoSEQ multiplex PCR, the repertoire was profiled, and TCRdb retains in-frame clones only, with some absent. The sample spans tens of thousands of clones; the ten largest clones claim 6% to 8%. Germline V lookup: CDR1 SNHLY, CDR2 FYNNEI. This CDR3 has 15 amino acids. V shed 5 bases and J 5 bases; nucleotides not matched to a gene: 6. Of note for this clone: The sequence runs out 3 residues before the end of the CDR3; the remainder is reconstructed from the germline J gene.

All participants had a single incident cervical HPV16 infection, and prevalent HPV16 infections were excluded. The chain employs TRBV2 and TRBJ2-3, with 11 positions matching TRBD2. This sequence was found in a woman between 18 and 69 years old with a cervical HPV16 infection that either progressed to CIN3+ or cleared (not recorded which). The sample comprised blood buffy coat. The sequenced CDR3 bases are TGTGCCAGCAGTAGAACTAGCGGGAGTGGAGATACG. Its protein product is CASSRTSGSGDT. The CDR3 in its entirety is CASSRTSGSGDTQYF. Complete variable domain (other parts from reference TRBV2 and TRBJ2-3): EPEVTQTPSHQVTQMGQEVILRCVPISNHLYFYWYRQILGQKVEFLVSFYNNEISEKSEIFDDQFSVERPDGSNFTLKIRSTKLEDSAMYFCASSRTSGSGDTQYFGPGTRLTVL.